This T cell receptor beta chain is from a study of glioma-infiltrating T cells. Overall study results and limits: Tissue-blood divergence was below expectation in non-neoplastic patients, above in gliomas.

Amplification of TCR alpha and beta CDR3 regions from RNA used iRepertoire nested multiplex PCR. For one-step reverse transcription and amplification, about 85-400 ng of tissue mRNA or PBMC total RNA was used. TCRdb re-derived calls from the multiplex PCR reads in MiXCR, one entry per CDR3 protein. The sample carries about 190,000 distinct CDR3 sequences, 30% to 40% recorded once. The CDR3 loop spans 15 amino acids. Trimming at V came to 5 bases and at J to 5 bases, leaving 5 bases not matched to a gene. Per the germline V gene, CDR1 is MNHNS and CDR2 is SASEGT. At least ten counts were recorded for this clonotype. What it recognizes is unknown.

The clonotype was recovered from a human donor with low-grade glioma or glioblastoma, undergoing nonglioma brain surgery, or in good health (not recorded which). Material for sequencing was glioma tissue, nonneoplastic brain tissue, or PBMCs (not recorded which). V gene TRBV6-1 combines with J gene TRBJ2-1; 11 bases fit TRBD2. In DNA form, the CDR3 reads TGTGCCAGCAGTTCCGGGACTAGCGGTCACAATGAGCAGTTCTTC. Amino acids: CASSSGTSGHNEQFF.